The next 5 T cell receptor beta chains were all read from a single sample in a study of cytomegalovirus exposure and HLA in healthy donors (TCRdb year 2017). Library creation used the immunoSEQ multiplex PCR assay. For the multiplex PCR, a mixture combining 60 forward primers for TCR Vbeta segments and 13 reverse primers for TCR Jbeta segments was used. TCRdb took this table from immuneACCESS and kept in-frame rearrangements with V and J called. Such tables lack part of the clones; where checked against another copy, unresolved V genes explain under half of the gap, and the rest is unexplained. Within this sample are over 85,000 clones, with around 80% of them counted one time only. The ten largest clones add up to 2.5% to 3% of the sample. The specimen was PBMCs. These receptors originate from a woman aged 60-70 years in good health and CMV-seropositive.

This clone was recorded once. The chain couples TRBV27 to TRBJ2-7, with 7 nucleotides matching TRBD1. Trimming at V came to 3 bases and at J to 1 base, leaving 3 bases not matched to a gene. CDR3 length equals 14 residues. From germline, CDR1 is MNHEY and CDR2 SMNVEV (reference sequence). CDR3 sequence reads: CASSFGQVSYEQYF. The CDR3 nucleotides are TGTGCCAGCAGTTTCGGACAGGTGTCCTACGAGCAGTACTTC.

This chain connects TRBV5-1 to TRBJ1-4; 7 positions match TRBD1. This CDR3 spans 14 amino acids. The V gene end was trimmed by 2 bases and the J gene end by 8 bases; junction bases not matched to a gene: 6. Germline-derived CDR1 and CDR2 are SGHRS and YFSETQ. The DNA for the CDR3 is TGCGCCAGCAGCTTTCAGGGGGATGGAGAAAAACTGTTTTTT. It encodes CASSFQGDGEKLFF. Using reference TRBV5-1 and TRBJ1-4 for the parts outside the CDR3, the full variable domain is KAGVTQTPRYLIKTRGQQVTLSCSPISGHRSVSWYQQTPGQGLQFLFEYFSETQRNKGNFPGRFSGRQFSNSRSEMNVSTLELGDSALYLCASSFQGDGEKLFFGSGTQLSVL.

Turning to this clone: Other DNA sequences of this sample code for an identical CDR3. CDR3 DNA: TGTGCCAGTAGTATAGACCTTTCGAACACCGGGGAGCTGTTTTTT. Its translation is CASSIDLSNTGELFF. The chain has TRBV19 and TRBJ2-2; D uncertain. The CDR3 is 15 residues long. Germline CDR1 LNHDA, CDR2 SQIVND (reference sequence). V gave up 0 bases and J gave up 0 bases, with 5 bases separating them.

This clone was seen a single time. The CDR3 here is CASSLATTLSSYEQYF. The CDR3 coding sequence is TGCGCCAGCAGCTTAGCAACGACTCTAAGCTCCTACGAGCAGTACTTC. This rearrangement joins TRBV5-1 to TRBJ2-5; D not certain. The J call is doubtful: the DNA matches TRBJ2-7 better. The CDR3 extends over 16 amino acids. Germline V gives CDR1 SGHRS, CDR2 YFSETQ.

In its sample, this clone was seen once. This rearrangement joins TRBV5-1 to TRBJ2-1; 7 bases are a match to TRBD2. V dropped 4 bases and J dropped 5; count of bases not matched to a gene: 9. Per the germline V gene, CDR1 is SGHRS and CDR2 is YFSETQ. The CDR3 sequence is 15 residues long. CDR3 nucleotide sequence: TGCGCCAGCAGCCCCCGGACTAGAGAGAACAATGAGCAGTTCTTC. It encodes CASSPRTRENNEQFF.